This TCR beta chain was sequenced during a study of blood T cell repertoires in COVID-19 (TCRdb year 2020). Concerning the study at large: Collaborator samples came from the United States, Italy and Spain and covered acute and convalescent phases of COVID-19. The prospective study material was composed of cDNA or gDNA derived from T cells, B-cell-depleted T cells, or PBMCs. The sample metadata nearly always contained a de-identified subject ID, COVID-19 status, age in years and sex. The samples were drawn from the first 160 participants of the ongoing ImmuneRACE study and from roughly 1,300 subjects provided by 6 global collaborators. Deeply sampled blood TCRbeta repertoires from subjects exposed to, actively infected with, or recovered from COVID-19 were included in the dataset. Where HLA class I and class II types were available, the types were taken from metadata supplied by the sample provider, not from assay-based typing. The repertoires were made available in a free public database intended to serve as a resource for research on the immune response to SARS-CoV-2. What the authors observed across the whole study: The quantity of clinical and demographic metadata differed by source and by participant and was supplied without curation.

The germline ends are 19 bases apart after V is trimmed by 0 bases and J by 8 bases. From a lookup of the germline V gene, CDR1 and CDR2 are SNHLY and FYNNEI. Counted from cysteine to phenylalanine, this CDR3 has 16 amino acids. The only DNA kept is the CDR3, 48 bases in frame from the first base. Another Seattle source contributed samples from volunteer blood donors who had recovered from COVID-19. Each collaborating institution followed its own protocols to collect whole blood in K2EDTA tubes. For TCRbeta analysis, collaborator samples were shipped as frozen whole blood, as isolated PBMCs, or as DNA extracted from either sample type. The immunoSEQ Assay, a bias-controlled multiplex PCR, was used to amplify TCRbeta CDR3 regions from genomic DNA. As for how the authors treated the data: Nucleated cell counts per sample were estimated from amplification of reference gene primers within the assay. To quantify the absolute abundance of each unique TCRbeta CDR3 rearrangement, sequence reads were collapsed and filtered. For each sample, productive Simpson clonality was calculated as the square root of Simpson's diversity index over productive rearrangements. TCRdb obtained this table from immuneACCESS and retained in-frame rearrangements with V and J assigned. These tables miss some clones; where compared with another copy, unresolved V genes account for less than half of the shortfall, and the remainder is unexplained. The D gene and trimming were derived from the DNA, and the V and J assignments and clone size from that table. The sample table records roughly 220,000 clones; approximately 80% of these occur just once. Jointly, the top ten make up 1.4% of the sample.

On this clone: Its specific antigen is unknown. No base qualities exist here, and no much larger clone lies one base off it.

The chain couples TRBV2 to TRBJ1-2; possibly the D gene is TRBD1, per 6 matching bases. The receptor's source is a woman in her thirties or forties who had recovered from COVID-19. The sequenced sample consisted of peripheral blood. The nucleotides read TGTGCCAGCAGTGAAGCGGGGACCCTTAGGGGGAAAGGCTACACCTTC. It specifies CASSEAGTLRGKGYTF.